This note documents a single T cell receptor beta chain sequence. Its antigen is as yet unknown. V shed 5 bases, J shed 5 bases, and the junction held 9 bases outside the gene matches. The CDR3 runs 16 residues. CDR1 is SGHAT, CDR2 FQNNGV, per germline. The data were obtained in a study of beta chain features in type 1 diabetes. The study's findings and limits: A moderate, significant TCRB CDR3 shortening appeared in type 1 diabetes across four CD4+ subsets. Patients and controls would be equally affected if PCR favored shorter templates.

Since all of the isolated RNA was reverse transcribed, expressed TCRB transcripts were what got sequenced. Here immunoSEQ multiplex PCR was the method, and the copy in TCRdb shows in-frame clones only, minus some. The table lists 400,000 or so clones, about 12% of them singletons, with approximately 0.011% in the top ten. The chain recombines TRBV11-2 with TRBJ1-6; 7 positions match TRBD1. The sequenced sample was naive CD4+ T cells from blood. The source is a woman under 30 with type 1 diabetes. The CDR3 region has the DNA TGTGCCAGCAGCCCCTACCGGGACAGCCATAATTCACCCCTCCACTTT. Translated: CASSPYRDSHNSPLHF. Variable domain in full (rest from reference TRBV11-2 and TRBJ1-6): EAGVAQSPRYKIIEKRQSVAFWCNPISGHATLYWYQQILGQGPKLLIQFQNNGVVDDSQLPKDRFSAERLKGVDSTLKIQPAKLEDSAVYLCASSPYRDSHNSPLHFGNGTRLTVT.